A single sample gave rise to the 16 T cell receptor beta chains below, sequenced in a study of shared T cell receptors in the human thymus. Sequenced by immunoSEQ multiplex PCR; TCRdb stores in-frame clones only, minus some. The repertoire includes 550,000 to 800,000 clones, over 75% of them detected once, and 0.0095% to 0.013% sits in the top ten. This same sample was also taken into another study, of human thymus T cells.

Sequencing was performed on thymocytes. Every receptor here comes from a girl under three years old with a congenital heart defect.

The CDR3 loop is CASSCNSGTGIYEQYF. CDR3 bases: TGTGCCAGCAGCTGTAATTCCGGGACAGGGATCTACGAGCAGTACTTC. V usage is TRBV5-5 and J usage is TRBJ2-7; 9 bases agree with TRBD1. Germline trimming cut 3 bases from V and 3 bases from J; bases unmatched to any gene: 10. The germline gives CDR1 SGHKS, CDR2 YYEKEE (reference sequence). The CDR3 contains 16 residues.

This chain connects TRBV2 to TRBJ2-3; 8 nucleotides line up with TRBD1. Losses at the gene ends were 6 bases for V and 1 base for J; bases not matched to a gene: 9. CDR3 length: 16 amino acids. Germline CDR1 is SNHLY and CDR2 is FYNNEI. CDR3 coding DNA: TGTGCCAGCAGAGCGACAGGGGCCCGTGGCACAGATACGCAGTATTTT. This codes for CASRATGARGTDTQYF.

The chain employs TRBV5-4 and TRBJ2-3; TRBD2 matches 9 bases. V lost 2 bases, J lost 2 bases, and 18 bases stayed unmatched. Germline V gene sequence: CDR1 SGHNT, CDR2 YYREEE (reference sequence). This CDR3 is built from 20 residues. The CDR3 loop reads CASSFARLMASGEITDTQYF. In DNA, the CDR3 is TGTGCCAGCAGCTTCGCACGGTTGATGGCTAGCGGGGAGATCACAGATACGCAGTATTTT.

This chain links TRBV9 with TRBJ2-1; D is unclear. Trimming cost V 3 bases and J 0 bases, with 13 bases left between them. The germline V gene has CDR1 SGDLS and CDR2 YYNGEE. There are 16 residues in the CDR3. Here the CDR3 reads CASSEEHKSSYNEQFF. The CDR3 bases are TGTGCCAGCAGCGAGGAGCACAAGAGCTCCTACAATGAGCAGTTCTTC.

This sequence joins TRBV10-3 and TRBJ1-3; D is uncertain. Per germline, CDR1 ENHRY and CDR2 SYGVKD. V was pared by 6 bases and J by 1 base, with 13 bases between. This CDR3 comprises 15 residues. DNA of the CDR3: TGTGCCATCAGGGTTCATAGGCGGTCTGGAAACACCATATATTTT. It translates to CAIRVHRRSGNTIYF.

The V call is TRBV6-6, the J call TRBJ1-1; D unresolved. The CDR3 is 13 residues long. Looked up from germline, CDR1 is MNHNY and CDR2 is SVGAGI (reference sequence). The V end was cut by 7 bases, the J end by 4 bases, with 13 bases between. The DNA for the CDR3 is TGTGCCAGCACTATTATTGGGAGCACTGAAGCTTTCTTT. Amino acids: CASTIIGSTEAFF.

This chain connects TRBV5-1 to TRBJ2-2, with 7 nucleotides matching TRBD1. The germline V gene encodes CDR1 SGHRS and CDR2 YFSETQ. V was clipped by 0 bases and J by 1 base; unmatched bases: 6. The CDR3 contains 17 residues. DNA of the CDR3: TGCGCCAGCAGCTTGGGACGGGACAGTGAGAACACCGGGGAGCTGTTTTTT. Its translation is CASSLGRDSENTGELFF.

The J gene is TRBJ2-2, the V gene TRBV11-3; D is possibly TRBD2 (6 bases). V lost 1 base to trimming and J lost 4 bases, with 13 bases between them. Germline CDR1 SGHNT, CDR2 YENEEA. CDR3 length equals 16 residues. The CDR3 spells CASSLGLRGGTGELFF. Here the CDR3 DNA reads TGTGCCAGCAGCTTAGGACTTCGGGGAGGCACCGGGGAGCTGTTTTTT.

As DNA, the CDR3 is TGTGCCAGCTCACCTCTGCAGGGGGCTTCAACTAATGAAAAACTGTTTTTT. Translating it yields CASSPLQGASTNEKLFF. The chain has TRBV18 and TRBJ1-4; 8 bases align to TRBD1. The CDR3 spans 17 residues. J lost 0 bases, V lost 3 bases, and 6 bases had no gene match. The V gene's germline CDR1 is KGHSH and CDR2 LQKENI.

The rearrangement joins TRBV19 to TRBJ1-1; no clear D. Germline-derived CDR1 and CDR2 are LNHDA and SQIVND (reference sequence). V lost 4 bases and J 0 bases, leaving 21 bases between the germline ends. There are 18 residues in the CDR3. CDR3 region: CASSTVGLGTLLNTEAFF. CDR3 DNA sequence: TGTGCCAGTAGTACTGTTGGACTGGGAACCTTACTGAACACTGAAGCTTTCTTT.

The chain carries TRBV5-4 and TRBJ2-5; D may be TRBD2 (5 bases). V gave up 7 bases and J gave up 3 bases, with 19 bases separating them. Germline V gene data show CDR1 as SGHNT and CDR2 as YYREEE (reference sequence). The CDR3 has 15 residues. Written as DNA, the CDR3 is TGTGCCAGCCACCCTAGAGGGAGAAAGAAAGAGACCCAGTACTTC. Translation: CASHPRGRKKETQYF.

V and J are TRBV15 and TRBJ1-6, with 12 bases identical to TRBD1. The CDR3 is made up of 15 amino acids. Per the germline V gene, CDR1 is LNHNV and CDR2 is YYDKDF (reference sequence). Germline trimming cut 4 bases from V and 9 bases from J; bases unmatched to any gene: 4. The CDR3 nucleotides read TGTGCCACCAGCACCCGGGACAGGGGGCTTTCACCCCTCCACTTT. Translation gives CATSTRDRGLSPLHF. Looking up the rest from reference TRBV15 and TRBJ1-6 gives the full variable domain: DAMVIQNPRYQVTQFGKPVTLSCSQTLNHNVMYWYQQKSSQAPKLLFHYYDKDFNNEADTPDNFQSRRPNTSFCFLDIRSPGLGDTAMYLCATSTRDRGLSPLHFGNGTRLTVT.

About this clone: The same CDR3 also results from other DNA sequences found in this sample. The chain links TRBV10-3 to TRBJ1-6; D is unresolved. The V end lost 0 bases, the J end lost 5 bases, and 20 bases lay between the germline ends. The germline V gene encodes CDR1 ENHRY and CDR2 SYGVKD. The CDR3 is 19 residues long. For the CDR3, the DNA is TGTGCCATCAGTGAGTCGAATGGACTAGTTAGACATAATAATTCACCCCTCCACTTT. Encoded protein: CAISESNGLVRHNNSPLHF.

This clone was counted a few times. The rearrangement links TRBV5-8 to TRBJ1-5; 7 nucleotides match TRBD1. Germline V gives CDR1 SGHTS, CDR2 YDEGEE. The CDR3 contains 16 residues. Trimming cost V 4 bases and J 6 bases; bases outside gene matches: 13. The CDR3 loop is CASSKTRTGVAQPQHF. CDR3 in DNA: TGTGCCAGCAGCAAAACCCGGACAGGTGTCGCTCAGCCCCAGCATTTT.

J is TRBJ2-3 and V is TRBV7-2; D not resolved. CDR1 is SGHTA and CDR2 is FQGNSA in the germline V gene. The CDR3 sequence is 15 residues long. The V end lost 3 bases, the J end lost 0 bases, and 10 bases lay between the germline ends. This CDR3 is CASSFRVSSTDTQYF. As DNA, the CDR3 is TGTGCCAGCAGCTTCCGAGTCTCTAGCACAGATACGCAGTATTTT. Based on the CDR3 plus reference TRBV7-2 and TRBJ2-3, the full variable domain is GAGVSQSPSNKVTEKGKDVELRCDPISGHTALYWYRQSLGQGLEFLIYFQGNSAPDKSGLPSDRFSAERTGGSVSTLTIQRTQQEDSAVYLCASSFRVSSTDTQYFGPGTRLTVL.

The chain carries TRBV28 and TRBJ2-7; D not certain. V was clipped by 3 bases and J by 2 bases, with 8 bases between them. The CDR3 extends over 13 amino acids. CDR1 is MDHEN and CDR2 is SYDVKM in the germline V gene. Here the CDR3 reads CASSFSHTYEQYF. The DNA for the CDR3 is TGTGCCAGCAGTTTTTCTCACACCTACGAGCAGTACTTC.